The sequence of this T cell receptor beta chain was determined in a study of blood T cell repertoires in COVID-19. TCRdb keeps only in-frame clones here, not all; method: immunoSEQ multiplex PCR. This sample has about 200,000 clones; about 80% occur once, and the top ten carry about 7.8%. Only a few counts were recorded for this clone. In the same sample, other DNA sequences code for this CDR3. CDR3 length: 13 amino acids. The V and J ends lost 4 bases and 2 bases respectively, with 8 bases between them. Germline assignment: CDR1 LGHDT and CDR2 YNNKEL (reference sequence). During active infection, Seattle patients enrolled and were then monitored through disease.

The chain is built from TRBV3-1 (or the pseudogene TRBV3-2) and TRBJ1-2; tentatively, D is TRBD1 (5 bases). This TCR came from an older woman with COVID-19, enrolled during active disease. Sequencing was performed on peripheral blood. DNA for the CDR3: TGTGCCAGCAGCCCCGACAGAAACTATGGCTACACCTTC. Its translation: CASSPDRNYGYTF.